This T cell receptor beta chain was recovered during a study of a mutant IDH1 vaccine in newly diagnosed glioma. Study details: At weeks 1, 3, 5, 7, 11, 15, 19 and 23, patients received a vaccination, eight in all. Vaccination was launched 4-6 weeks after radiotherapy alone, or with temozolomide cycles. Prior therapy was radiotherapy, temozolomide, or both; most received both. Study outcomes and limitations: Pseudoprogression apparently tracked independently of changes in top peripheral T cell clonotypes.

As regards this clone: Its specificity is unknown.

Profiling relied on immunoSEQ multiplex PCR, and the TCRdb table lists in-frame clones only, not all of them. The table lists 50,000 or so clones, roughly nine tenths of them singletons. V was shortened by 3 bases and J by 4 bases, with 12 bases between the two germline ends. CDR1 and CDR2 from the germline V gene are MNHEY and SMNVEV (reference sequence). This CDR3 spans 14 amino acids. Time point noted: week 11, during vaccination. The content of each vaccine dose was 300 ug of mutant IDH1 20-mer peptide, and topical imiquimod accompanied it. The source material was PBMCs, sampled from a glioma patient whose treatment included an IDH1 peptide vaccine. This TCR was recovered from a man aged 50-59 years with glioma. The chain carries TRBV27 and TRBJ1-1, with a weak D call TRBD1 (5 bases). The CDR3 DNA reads TGTGCCAGCAGTTTGGTAGGGGCTAGCACTGAAGCTTTCTTT. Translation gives CASSLVGASTEAFF.